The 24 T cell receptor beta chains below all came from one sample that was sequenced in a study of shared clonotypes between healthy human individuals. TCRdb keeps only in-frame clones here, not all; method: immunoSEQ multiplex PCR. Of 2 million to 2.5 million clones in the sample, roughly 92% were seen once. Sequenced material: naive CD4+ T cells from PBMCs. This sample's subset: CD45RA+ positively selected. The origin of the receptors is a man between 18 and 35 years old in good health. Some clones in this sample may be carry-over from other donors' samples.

In DNA form, the CDR3 reads TGTGCCAGTAGTATCTTTTCGACAGGGCCAGGAAACACCATATATTTT. Protein: CASSIFSTGPGNTIYF. The chain employs TRBV19 and TRBJ1-3, with 7 bases matching TRBD1. Germline loops: CDR1 LNHDA, CDR2 SQIVND (reference sequence). V dropped 3 bases and J dropped 4; count of bases not matched to a gene: 9. This CDR3 has 16 amino acids.

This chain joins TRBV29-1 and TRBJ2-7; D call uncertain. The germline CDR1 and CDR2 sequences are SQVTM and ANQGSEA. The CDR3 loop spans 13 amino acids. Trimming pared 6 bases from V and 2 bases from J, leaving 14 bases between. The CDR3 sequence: CSVSNLNTYEQYF. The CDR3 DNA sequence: TGCAGCGTCAGTAACCTCAATACCTACGAGCAGTACTTC.

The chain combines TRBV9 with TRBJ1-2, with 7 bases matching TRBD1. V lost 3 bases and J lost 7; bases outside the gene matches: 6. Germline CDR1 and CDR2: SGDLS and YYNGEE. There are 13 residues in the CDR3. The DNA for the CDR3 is TGTGCCAGCAGCGAGACAGGGTTAGGTGGCTACACCTTC. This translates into CASSETGLGGYTF. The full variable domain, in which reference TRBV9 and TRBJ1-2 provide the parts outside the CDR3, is DSGVTQTPKHLITATGQRVTLRCSPRSGDLSVYWYQQSLDQGLQFLIQYYNGEERAKGNILERFSAQQFPDLHSELNLSSLELGDSALYFCASSETGLGGYTFGSGTRLTVV.

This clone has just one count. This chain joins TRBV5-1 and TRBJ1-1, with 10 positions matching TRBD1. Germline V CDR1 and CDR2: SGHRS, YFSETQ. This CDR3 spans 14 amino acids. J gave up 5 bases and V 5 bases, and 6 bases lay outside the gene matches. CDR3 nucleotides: TGCGCCAGCAGACAGTGGGACAGGGGAACTGAAGCTTTCTTT. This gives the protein CASRQWDRGTEAFF.

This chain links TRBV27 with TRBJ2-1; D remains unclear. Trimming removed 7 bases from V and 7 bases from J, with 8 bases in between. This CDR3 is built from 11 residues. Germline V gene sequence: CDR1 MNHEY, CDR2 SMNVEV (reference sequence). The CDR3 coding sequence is TGTGCCAGCATCTTAGGGAATGAGCAGTTCTTC. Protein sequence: CASILGNEQFF.

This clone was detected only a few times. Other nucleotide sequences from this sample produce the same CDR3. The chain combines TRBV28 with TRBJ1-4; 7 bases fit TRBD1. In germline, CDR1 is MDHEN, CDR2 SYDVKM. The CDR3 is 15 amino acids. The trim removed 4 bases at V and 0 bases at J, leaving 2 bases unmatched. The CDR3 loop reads CASSSGGATNEKLFF. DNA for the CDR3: TGTGCCAGCAGTTCAGGGGGAGCAACTAATGAAAAACTGTTTTTT.

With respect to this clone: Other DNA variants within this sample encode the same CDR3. The CDR3 nucleotides read TGCGCCAGCAGCTTGGGTACGGGGTCGAACACCGGGGAGCTGTTTTTT. This codes for CASSLGTGSNTGELFF. The genes are TRBV5-1 and TRBJ2-2; D possibly corresponds to TRBD2 (5 bases). The germline V gene has CDR1 SGHRS and CDR2 YFSETQ. There are 16 residues in the CDR3. The V end was cut by 0 bases, the J end by 0 bases, with 9 bases between.

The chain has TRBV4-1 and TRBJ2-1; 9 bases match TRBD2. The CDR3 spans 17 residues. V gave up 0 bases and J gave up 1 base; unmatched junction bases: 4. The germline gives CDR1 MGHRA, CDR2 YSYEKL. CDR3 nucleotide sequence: TGCGCCAGCAGCCAAGATATGGGACTAGCATCCTACAATGAGCAGTTCTTC. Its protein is CASSQDMGLASYNEQFF.

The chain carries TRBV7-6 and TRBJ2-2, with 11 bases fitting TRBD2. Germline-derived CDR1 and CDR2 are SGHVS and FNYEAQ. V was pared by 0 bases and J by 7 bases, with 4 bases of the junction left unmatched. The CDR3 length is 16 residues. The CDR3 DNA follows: TGTGCCAGCAGCTTAGCTAGCGGGAGGGCCTACGGGGAGCTGTTTTTT. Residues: CASSLASGRAYGELFF.

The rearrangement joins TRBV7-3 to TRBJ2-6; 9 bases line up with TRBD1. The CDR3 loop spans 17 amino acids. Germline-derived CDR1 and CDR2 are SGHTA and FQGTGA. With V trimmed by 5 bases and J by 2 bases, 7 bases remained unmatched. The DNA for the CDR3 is TGTGCCAGCAGCACAGGGACAGGGAAGGCTGGGGCCAACGTCCTGACTTTC. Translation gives CASSTGTGKAGANVLTF.

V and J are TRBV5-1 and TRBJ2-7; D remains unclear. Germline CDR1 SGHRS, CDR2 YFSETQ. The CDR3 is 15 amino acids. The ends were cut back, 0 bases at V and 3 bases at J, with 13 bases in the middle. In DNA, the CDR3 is TGCGCCAGCAGCTTGGATGAGATCAGCCGCTACGAGCAGTACTTC. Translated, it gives CASSLDEISRYEQYF.

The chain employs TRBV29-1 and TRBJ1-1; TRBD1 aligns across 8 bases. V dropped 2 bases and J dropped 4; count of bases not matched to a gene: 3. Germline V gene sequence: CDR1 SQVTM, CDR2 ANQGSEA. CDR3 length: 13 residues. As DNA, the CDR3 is TGCAGCGTTGAAAAGACAGGGGCCACTGAAGCTTTCTTT. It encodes CSVEKTGATEAFF.

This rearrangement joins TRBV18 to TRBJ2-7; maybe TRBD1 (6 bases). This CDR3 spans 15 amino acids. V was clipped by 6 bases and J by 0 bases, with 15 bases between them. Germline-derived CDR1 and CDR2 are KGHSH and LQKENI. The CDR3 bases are TGTGCCAGCTCCCGAGGGGGTACGGGCTCCTACGAGCAGTACTTC. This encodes CASSRGGTGSYEQYF.

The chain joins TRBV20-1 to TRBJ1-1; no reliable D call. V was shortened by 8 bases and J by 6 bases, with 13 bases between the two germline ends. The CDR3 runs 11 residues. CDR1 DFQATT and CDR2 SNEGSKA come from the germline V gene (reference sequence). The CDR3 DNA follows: TGCAGTATACTACACGGGCCTGAAGCTTTCTTT. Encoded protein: CSILHGPEAFF.

The DNA for the CDR3 is TGCGCCAGCAGCCCAGGGACAGGGGTTGAAGCTTTCTTT. The encoded protein is CASSPGTGVEAFF. V usage is TRBV5-1 and J usage is TRBJ1-1, with 10 bases fitting TRBD1. Looked up from germline, CDR1 is SGHRS and CDR2 is YFSETQ. The CDR3 spans 13 residues. Trimming cost V 4 bases and J 7 bases; bases outside gene matches: 4.

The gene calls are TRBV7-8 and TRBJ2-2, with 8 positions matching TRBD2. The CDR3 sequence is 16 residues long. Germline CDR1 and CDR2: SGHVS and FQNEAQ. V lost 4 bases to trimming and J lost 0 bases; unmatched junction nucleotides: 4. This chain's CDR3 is CASSSQLAANTGELFF. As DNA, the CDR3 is TGTGCCAGCAGCTCCCAACTAGCGGCGAACACCGGGGAGCTGTTTTTT.

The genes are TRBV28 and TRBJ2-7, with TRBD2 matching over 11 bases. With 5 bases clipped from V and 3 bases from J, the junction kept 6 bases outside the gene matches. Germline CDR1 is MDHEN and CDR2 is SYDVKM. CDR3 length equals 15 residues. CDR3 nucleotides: TGTGCCAGCAGTGGTGGGACTAGCGGACACTACGAGCAGTACTTC. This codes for CASSGGTSGHYEQYF.

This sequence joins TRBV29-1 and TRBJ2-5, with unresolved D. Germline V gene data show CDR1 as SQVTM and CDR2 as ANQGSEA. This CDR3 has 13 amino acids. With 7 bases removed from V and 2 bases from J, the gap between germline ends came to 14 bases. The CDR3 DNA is TGCAGCGCCGGCGGCAGTAGTCAAGAGACCCAGTACTTC. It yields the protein CSAGGSSQETQYF.

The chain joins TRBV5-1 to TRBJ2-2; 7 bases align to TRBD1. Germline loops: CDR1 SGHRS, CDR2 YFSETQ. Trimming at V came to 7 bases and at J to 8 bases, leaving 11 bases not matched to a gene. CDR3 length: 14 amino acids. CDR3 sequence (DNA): TGCGCCAGCCAACAGGGGTTTTACTGGGGGGAGCTGTTTTTT. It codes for CASQQGFYWGELFF.

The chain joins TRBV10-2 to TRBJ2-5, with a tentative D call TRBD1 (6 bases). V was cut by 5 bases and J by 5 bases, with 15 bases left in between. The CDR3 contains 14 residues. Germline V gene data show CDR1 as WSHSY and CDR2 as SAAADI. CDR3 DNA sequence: TGCGCCAGCAGTTCTGGGGGCGTTGAGGAGACCCAGTACTTC. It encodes CASSSGGVEETQYF.

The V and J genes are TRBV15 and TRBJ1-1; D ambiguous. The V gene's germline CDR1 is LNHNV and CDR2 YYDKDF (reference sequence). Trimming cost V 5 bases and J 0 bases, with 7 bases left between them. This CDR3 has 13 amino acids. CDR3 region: CATSRRMNTEAFF. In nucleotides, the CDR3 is TGTGCCACCAGCCGGAGAATGAACACTGAAGCTTTCTTT.

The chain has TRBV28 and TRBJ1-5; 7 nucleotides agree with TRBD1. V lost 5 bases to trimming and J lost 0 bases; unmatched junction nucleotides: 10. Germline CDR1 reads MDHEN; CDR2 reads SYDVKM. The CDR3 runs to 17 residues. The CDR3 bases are TGTGCCAGCAGTCCGGGCGGGACAGTTTATAGCAATCAGCCCCAGCATTTT. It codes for CASSPGGTVYSNQPQHF. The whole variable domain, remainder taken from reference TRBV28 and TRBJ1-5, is DVKVTQSSRYLVKRTGEKVFLECVQDMDHENMFWYRQDPGLGLRLIYFSYDVKMKEKGDIPEGYSVSREKKERFSLILESASTNQTSMYLCASSPGGTVYSNQPQHFGDGTRLSIL.

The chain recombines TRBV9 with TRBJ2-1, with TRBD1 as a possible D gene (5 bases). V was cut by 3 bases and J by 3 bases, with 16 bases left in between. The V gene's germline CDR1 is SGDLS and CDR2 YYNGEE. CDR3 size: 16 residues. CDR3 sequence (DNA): TGTGCCAGCAGCGCCCGAAAGGGCCAGGGCTACAATGAGCAGTTCTTC. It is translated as CASSARKGQGYNEQFF.

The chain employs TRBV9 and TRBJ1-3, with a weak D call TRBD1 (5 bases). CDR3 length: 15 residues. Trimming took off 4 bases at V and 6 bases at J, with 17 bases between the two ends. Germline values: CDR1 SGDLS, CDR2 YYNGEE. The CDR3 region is CASSPGTVVVNTIYF. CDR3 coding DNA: TGTGCCAGCAGCCCCGGGACGGTCGTTGTAAACACCATATATTTT.